These T cell receptor beta chains were read from a single sample in a study of beta chain features in type 1 diabetes. Only in-frame clones appear in the TCRdb table, and some are missing; sequencing was by immunoSEQ multiplex PCR. The sample records around 290,000 clones, roughly 8% being singletons. Sequenced sample: central memory CD4+ T cells from blood. The receptors originated from a woman aged 18-29 years in good health. Each CDR3 is given with its conserved first and last residue. D genes are given only for firm matches. Clone size is given for some rows only: seen once, a few or many times, or a class if the clone is expanded.

j_call v_call d_call clone_size cdr3_nt cdr3_aa
TRBJ2-3 TRBV7-2 TRBD2 NA TGTGCCAGCAGCTTAGGGGCTAGCGGGGGACGCACAGATACGCAGTATTTT CASSLGASGGRTDTQYF
TRBJ2-7 TRBV7-2 NA NA TGTGCCAGCAGCTTAGGAGGACGGCGTATTGCCGAGCAGTACTTC CASSLGGRRIAEQYF
TRBJ2-2 TRBV27 NA NA TGTGCCAGCAGTCGGCGGACCGCTAACACCGGGGAGCTGTTTTTT CASSRRTANTGELFF
TRBJ2-2 TRBV23-1 TRBD2 few TGCGCCAGCAGTCCCTCCGGACGGGGGGGCCACTCCAACACCGGGGAGCTGTTTTTT CASSPSGRGGHSNTGELFF
TRBJ1-5 TRBV7-9 TRBD1 few TGTGCCAGCAGCCAGGGGGCTCATAGCAATCAGCCCCAGCATTTT CASSQGAHSNQPQHF
TRBJ2-3 TRBV28 NA few TGTGCCAGCCTGGAGGGGACTAGCACAGATACGCAGTATTTT CASLEGTSTDTQYF
TRBJ2-3 TRBV11-1 TRBD2 few TGTGCCAGCAGCGAAAAACTAGCGGGGAATACAGATACGCAGTATTTT CASSEKLAGNTDTQYF
TRBJ1-3 TRBV4-1 TRBD1 few TGCGCCAGCAGCCAACGGACAGGAAGCTCTGGAAACACCATATATTTT CASSQRTGSSGNTIYF
TRBJ1-2 TRBV5-6 NA NA TGTGCCAGCAGCACAAACCCCCGTGGACAGTATGGCTACACCTTC CASSTNPRGQYGYTF
TRBJ1-1 TRBV4-1 NA NA TGCGCCAGCAGCCATGGCATGACAGACCTGAACACTGAAGCTTTCTTT CASSHGMTDLNTEAFF
TRBJ2-1 TRBV4-1 NA few TGCGCCAGCAGCCAAGATTACGGAAGGGAGCAGTTCTTC CASSQDYGREQFF
TRBJ1-5 TRBV4-3 NA few TGCGCCAGCAGCCGGGGGGGAGATCAGCCCCAGCATTTT CASSRGGDQPQHF
TRBJ1-4 TRBV25-1 NA NA TGTGCCAGCAGTGACGGACACCACACAGGAGAAAAACTGTTTTTT CASSDGHHTGEKLFF
TRBJ2-7 TRBV6-1 NA NA TGTGCCAGCAGTCCAGTATCCTTTTACGAGCAGTACTTC CASSPVSFYEQYF
TRBJ2-6 TRBV7-2 NA NA TGTGCCAGCAGGGAAACTGGGGCCAACGTCCTGACTTTC CASRETGANVLTF
TRBJ1-1 TRBV7-2 NA NA TGTGCCAGCAGCTTAACCCCTGGAAGGCACACTGAAGCTTTCTTT CASSLTPGRHTEAFF
TRBJ2-2 TRBV19 NA NA TGTGCCAGTAGTACGAAACAGAAAACGACCGGGGAGCTGTTTTTT CASSTKQKTTGELFF
TRBJ2-5 TRBV2 TRBD1 medium-sized TGTGCCAGCAGTGGGTTGGGGACAGAGCAAGAGACCCAGTACTTC CASSGLGTEQETQYF
TRBJ2-4 TRBV15 NA few TGTGCCACCAGCGCCCGGGACCAATTTCGCCAAGCCAAAAACATTCAGTACTTC CATSARDQFRQAKNIQYF
TRBJ2-1 TRBV7-3 TRBD1 many TGTGCCAGCAGTCAGGGACAGGCGTCGAGAAATGAGCAGTTCTTC CASSQGQASRNEQFF
TRBJ2-1 TRBV5-4 TRBD1 medium-sized TGTGCCAGCAGCCCCGGGACAGGGGATCGTGGTGAGCAGTTCTTC CASSPGTGDRGEQFF
TRBJ1-2 TRBV30 NA few TGTGCCTGGAGCTTCAACGGGGGGAGATATGGCTACACCTTC CAWSFNGGRYGYTF